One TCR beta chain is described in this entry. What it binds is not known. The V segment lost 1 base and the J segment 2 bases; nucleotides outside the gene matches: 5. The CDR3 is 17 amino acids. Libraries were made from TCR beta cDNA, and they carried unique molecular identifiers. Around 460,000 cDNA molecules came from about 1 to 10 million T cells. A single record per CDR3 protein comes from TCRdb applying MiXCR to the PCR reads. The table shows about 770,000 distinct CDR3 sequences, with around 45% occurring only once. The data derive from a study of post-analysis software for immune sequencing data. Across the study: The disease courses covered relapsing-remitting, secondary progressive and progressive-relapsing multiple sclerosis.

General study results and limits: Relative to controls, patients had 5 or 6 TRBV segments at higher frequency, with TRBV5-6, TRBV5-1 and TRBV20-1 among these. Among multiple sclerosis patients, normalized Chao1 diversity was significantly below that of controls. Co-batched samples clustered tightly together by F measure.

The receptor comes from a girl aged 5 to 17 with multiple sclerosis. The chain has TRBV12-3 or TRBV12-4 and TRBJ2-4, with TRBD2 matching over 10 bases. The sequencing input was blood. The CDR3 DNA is TGTGCCAGCAGTTTAGGAGCGGGAGGGCCAACCAAAAACATTCAGTACTTC. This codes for CASSLGAGGPTKNIQYF.